Given below is one TCR beta chain in context. At the DNA level, this CDR3 is encoded by other sequences in the same sample as well. Replicate PCRs for unsorted PBMC used around 270 ng DNA (approximately 30,000 T cell genomes). Unsorted PBMC DNA sequencing spanned ten immunoSEQ deep assay plates. As originally analysed: ImmunoSEQ yielded junction-only sequences lacking quality scores, so filtering differed. Measured with immunoSEQ multiplex PCR; TCRdb has only the in-frame clones, and not every one. V, J and clone size are taken as reported in that table, and D and trimming were inferred from the DNA itself. Of 500,000 to 650,000 clones listed, around 76% are singletons. The study enrolled healthy HIV-negative adults without recent acute infections or vaccinations as donors. This record belongs to a study of shared clonotypes between healthy human individuals. V was cut by 2 bases and J by 3 bases, with 4 bases left in between. This CDR3 has 12 residues. CDR1 and CDR2 (germline): MDHEN, SYDVKM.

J is TRBJ1-2 and V is TRBV28; no clear D. The specimen was PBMCs. This receptor was obtained from a woman aged 35 to 49 in good health. Some clones in this sample may be carry-over from other donors' samples. The CDR3 sequence is CASSLVDYGYTF. The CDR3 DNA reads TGTGCCAGCAGTTTAGTGGACTATGGCTACACCTTC.